This paragraph covers one TCR beta chain sequence. Its cognate antigen is unknown. CDR1 DFQATT and CDR2 SNEGSKA come from the germline V gene (reference sequence). The CDR3 is 15 amino acids. Deletions cut 3 bases from V and 4 bases from J, with 19 bases between. This specimen comes from a study of T-cell memory formation after mild COVID-19. Points from the study as a whole: Pre-infection memory harbored some responding clones, suggesting cross-reactive memory joined.

TCRdb recomputed calls from the 5' RACE reads with MiXCR, one row per CDR3 protein. The sample lists roughly 120,000 distinct CDR3 sequences, more than 15% occurring once. The chain joins TRBV20-1 to TRBJ2-7; TRBD2 is a possible D gene (6 bases). This TCR was recovered from an adult woman who had mild COVID-19 (a few samples of this study predate the infection). Cell type and time point are not known. Source material: PBMCs or a T cell subset sorted from them (not recorded which). The CDR3 reads CSARPGTGGSYEQYF. In nucleotides, the CDR3 is TGCAGTGCTAGGCCGGGAACCGGGGGATCATACGAGCAGTACTTC.